These 21 T cell receptor beta chains were all obtained from the same sample, sequenced in a study of blood T cell repertoires in COVID-19. TCRdb's table, derived via immunoSEQ multiplex PCR, lists solely in-frame clones and lacks some. The sample has over 250,000 clones, about 88% seen once. Input material: peripheral blood. All receptors come from a man aged 60 to 69 who had recovered from COVID-19.

This clone occurred a few times. V is TRBV19 and J is TRBJ2-5; TRBD1 might be the D (5 bases). V was clipped by 1 base and J by 1 base, with 10 bases between them. This CDR3 is built from 15 residues. Germline values: CDR1 LNHDA, CDR2 SQIVND (reference sequence). CDR3 residues: CASSIGWTPQETQYF. CDR3 in DNA: TGTGCCAGTAGTATAGGCTGGACACCCCAAGAGACCCAGTACTTC.

The CDR3 loop is CASSPQGNTGELFF. DNA for the CDR3: TGTGCCAGCTCACCCCAGGGGAACACCGGGGAGCTGTTTTTT. The chain couples TRBV18 to TRBJ2-2, with a possible D match to TRBD1 (5 bases). This CDR3 has 14 residues. Germline-derived CDR1 and CDR2 are KGHSH and LQKENI. V lost 3 bases, J lost 1 base, and 6 bases lay in between.

V gene TRBV5-1 combines with J gene TRBJ2-2; no firm D call. The CDR3 runs 16 residues. Trimming took 0 bases from V and 1 from J, leaving 10 bases between them. Germline CDR1 and CDR2: SGHRS and YFSETQ. This CDR3 reads CASSLVMGKNTGELFF. CDR3 in DNA: TGCGCCAGCAGCTTGGTGATGGGCAAGAACACCGGGGAGCTGTTTTTT.

CDR3 region: CASSFTGYSYEQYF. The CDR3 nucleotides are TGTGCCAGCAGTTTTACAGGGTACTCCTACGAGCAGTACTTC. This chain joins TRBV7-9 and TRBJ2-7; perhaps TRBD1 as D (6 bases). Germline loops: CDR1 SEHNR, CDR2 FQNEAQ (reference sequence). This CDR3 region has 14 residues. V lost 6 bases to trimming and J lost 0 bases, with 12 bases between them.

V is TRBV2 and J is TRBJ1-1; no reliable D call. V was cut by 6 bases and J by 5 bases, with 13 bases left in between. Germline assignment: CDR1 SNHLY and CDR2 FYNNEI. This CDR3 has 13 residues. The CDR3 region is CASRALEETEAFF. The CDR3 DNA sequence: TGTGCCAGCAGGGCTCTGGAGGAGACTGAAGCTTTCTTT.

The CDR3 here is CASSQPSGGTGELFF. DNA for the CDR3: TGTGCCAGCAGCCAACCTAGCGGGGGGACCGGGGAGCTGTTTTTT. The chain joins TRBV4-2 to TRBJ2-2; 11 bases align to TRBD2. CDR3 length: 15 amino acids. The trim removed 2 bases at V and 5 bases at J, leaving 1 base unmatched. From germline, CDR1 is LGHNA and CDR2 YNFKEQ.

The gene calls are TRBV27 and TRBJ2-1; 13 bases are a match to TRBD2. CDR3 length: 16 amino acids. J was trimmed by 6 bases and V by 6 bases; bases with no gene match: 8. Germline V lookup: CDR1 MNHEY, CDR2 SMNVEV (reference sequence). The CDR3 here is CASSSRLAGGGNEQFF. The CDR3 bases are TGTGCCAGCAGCTCCCGACTAGCGGGGGGTGGCAATGAGCAGTTCTTC.

The V call is TRBV20-1, the J call TRBJ2-6; the match to TRBD1 covers 7 bases. In germline, CDR1 is DFQATT, CDR2 SNEGSKA (reference sequence). The CDR3 length is 16 residues. Trimming cost V 3 bases and J 0 bases; bases outside gene matches: 5. The CDR3 here is CSASRQGPSGANVLTF. The CDR3, as DNA: TGCAGTGCTAGTCGACAGGGACCCTCTGGGGCCAACGTCCTGACTTTC.

The chain combines TRBV12-3 or TRBV12-4 with TRBJ2-5, with D possibly matching TRBD1 (5 bases). Trimming took 1 base from V and 5 from J, leaving 8 bases between them. This CDR3 spans 13 amino acids. The DNA for the CDR3 is TGTGCCAGCAGTTTAGGGGGCCACGAGACCCAGTACTTC. Translation gives CASSLGGHETQYF.

The chain employs TRBV5-1 and TRBJ2-1; 9 nucleotides agree with TRBD2. CDR1 is SGHRS, CDR2 YFSETQ, per germline. This CDR3 contains 15 residues. With 0 bases clipped from V and 7 bases from J, the junction kept 5 bases outside the gene matches. This chain's CDR3 is CASSLVGTSTNEQFF. CDR3 nucleotide sequence: TGCGCCAGCAGCTTGGTGGGGACTAGCACGAATGAGCAGTTCTTC.

The chain links TRBV4-1 to TRBJ2-1; 10 bases are a match to TRBD2. This CDR3 comprises 19 residues. Trimming removed 1 base from V and 3 bases from J; junction bases left unmatched: 12. Germline V gene lookup returns CDR1 MGHRA and CDR2 YSYEKL. In DNA, the CDR3 is TGCGCCAGCAGCCAAGCTCCCAGCGGGGGGGGTACGGGCTACAATGAGCAGTTCTTC. Translated, it gives CASSQAPSGGGTGYNEQFF.

In regard to this clone: Other DNA sequences of this sample code for an identical CDR3. The chain uses TRBV3-1 (or the pseudogene TRBV3-2) and TRBJ2-1, with a possible D match to TRBD2 (5 bases). The V gene lost 4 bases and the J gene lost 4 bases, with 8 bases spanning the gap. Per the germline V gene, CDR1 is LGHDT and CDR2 is YNNKEL (reference sequence). The CDR3 is 13 residues long. The CDR3 spells CASSPGNYNEQFF. For the CDR3, the DNA is TGTGCCAGCAGCCCCGGGAATTACAATGAGCAGTTCTTC.

This chain links TRBV9 with TRBJ2-5; D is unclear. Per germline, CDR1 SGDLS and CDR2 YYNGEE. The CDR3 has 14 amino acids. Trimming pared 1 base from V and 4 bases from J, leaving 11 bases between. The CDR3 sequence: CASSVSTRVETQYF. The CDR3 DNA reads TGTGCCAGCAGCGTATCGACACGTGTAGAGACCCAGTACTTC.

The chain is built from TRBV7-2 and TRBJ1-5; D is unclear. The CDR3 sequence is 13 residues long. Trimming left V 1 base short and J 7 bases short, with 8 bases between. Germline V gives CDR1 SGHTA, CDR2 FQGNSA. For the CDR3, the DNA is TGTGCCAGCAGCTTAGATCCGGGGCAGCCCCAGCATTTT. The encoded protein is CASSLDPGQPQHF.

The chain carries TRBV9 and TRBJ2-3; D uncertain. Trimming left V 3 bases short and J 2 bases short, with 7 bases between. Germline CDR1 SGDLS, CDR2 YYNGEE. The CDR3 sequence is 13 residues long. The CDR3, as DNA: TGTGCCAGCAGCGGAGGATTCACAGATACGCAGTATTTT. This codes for CASSGGFTDTQYF.

The chain links TRBV7-9 to TRBJ1-1; TRBD1 matches 10 bases. J lost 2 bases, V lost 10 bases, and 16 bases had no gene match. Germline CDR1 SEHNR, CDR2 FQNEAQ (reference sequence). The CDR3 spans 17 residues. The DNA for the CDR3 is TGTGCCATCAACGCCGGGACAGGGGCACCCCCCAACACTGAAGCTTTCTTT. This codes for CAINAGTGAPPNTEAFF.

The chain employs TRBV5-8 and TRBJ2-3, with 7 bases aligning to TRBD1. CDR1 is SGHTS and CDR2 is YDEGEE in the germline V gene. The CDR3 is 15 residues long. V lost 3 bases and J lost 5; bases outside the gene matches: 9. CDR3 coding DNA: TGTGCCAGCAGCTGGGGGACAGCCGGCAGAGATACGCAGTATTTT. Its translation: CASSWGTAGRDTQYF.

This clone came up once. The chain carries TRBV7-3 and TRBJ2-3; no definite D call. Germline CDR1 and CDR2: SGHTA and FQGTGA. The V and J ends lost 2 bases and 3 bases respectively, with 6 bases between them. The CDR3 is made up of 13 amino acids. The CDR3, as DNA: TGTGCCAGCAGCTTAGGTCAGACAGATACGCAGTATTTT. Its translation: CASSLGQTDTQYF.

This chain links TRBV14 with TRBJ1-6; a weak D match, TRBD1 (5 bases). V was clipped by 0 bases and J by 7 bases, with 7 bases between them. This CDR3 has 14 residues. Germline CDR1 and CDR2: SGHDN and FVKESK. CDR3 nucleotide sequence: TGTGCCAGCAGCCAAGATCCAGGGAATTCACCCCTCCACTTT. This gives the protein CASSQDPGNSPLHF.

This clone has only a few counts. The chain couples TRBV9 to TRBJ1-2, with D maybe TRBD1 (5 bases). Germline V gene lookup returns CDR1 SGDLS and CDR2 YYNGEE. The CDR3 consists of 13 residues. The V end was cut by 5 bases, the J end by 7 bases, with 15 bases between. CDR3 amino acids: CASRDVAGFGYTF. CDR3 nucleotides: TGTGCCAGCAGGGATGTAGCAGGGTTTGGCTACACCTTC.

The chain couples TRBV30 to TRBJ2-6, with D perhaps matching TRBD1 (6 bases). Per germline, CDR1 GTSNPN and CDR2 SVGIG (reference sequence). The CDR3 covers 15 residues. The V gene lost 0 bases and the J gene lost 4 bases, with 10 bases spanning the gap. This CDR3 is CAWSVRTAGANVLTF. The CDR3 nucleotides are TGTGCCTGGAGTGTTAGGACAGCCGGGGCCAACGTCCTGACTTTC. The variable domain in full, completed from reference TRBV30 and TRBJ2-6, reads SQTIHQWPATLVQPVGSPLSLECTVEGTSNPNLYWYRQAAGRGLQLLFYSVGIGQISSEVPQNLSASRPQDRQFILSSKKLLLSDSGFYLCAWSVRTAGANVLTFGAGSRLTVL.